The rows below give T cell receptor beta chains drawn from one sample of a study of OX40 agonist ivuxolimab in advanced cancers. Clones were sequenced by immunoSEQ multiplex PCR, and TCRdb holds only the in-frame ones, with some missing. Of tens of thousands of clones in the sample, approximately 89% were seen once. The sample consisted of CD4+ or CD8+ T cells sorted from blood, taken in a trial of the OX40 agonist ivuxolimab. The receptors here all came from an adult with an advanced solid tumor such as melanoma, head and neck, liver or kidney cancer. The CDR3 runs from the conserved cysteine through the conserved F or W. D genes are given only for firm matches. A row's size may be missing; if present it is once, few, many or a size class.

v_call: TRBV14; j_call: TRBJ2-3; clone_size: once; d_call: TRBD2; cdr3_nt: TGTGCCAGCAGCCAATTCGCGGGAGGGTCTAGCACAGATACGCAGTATTTT; cdr3_aa: CASSQFAGGSSTDTQYF
v_call: TRBV9; j_call: TRBJ2-1; clone_size: .; d_call: .; cdr3_nt: TGTGCCAGCAGCGTAGGAGGTTTGAACAATGAGCAGTTCTTC; cdr3_aa: CASSVGGLNNEQFF
v_call: TRBV5-8; j_call: TRBJ2-5; clone_size: .; d_call: .; cdr3_nt: TGTGCCAGCAGCAATAGGGACCGCAACCAAGAGACCCAGTACTTC; cdr3_aa: CASSNRDRNQETQYF
v_call: TRBV6-6; j_call: TRBJ1-1; clone_size: .; d_call: TRBD1; cdr3_nt: TGTGCCAGCACTCGGGACAGGGAGGGGTCGAACACTGAAGCTTTCTTT; cdr3_aa: CASTRDREGSNTEAFF
v_call: TRBV10-3; j_call: TRBJ2-7; clone_size: .; d_call: TRBD2; cdr3_nt: TGTGCCATCAGTGACCCCGGGACTAGCGGTTACTACGAGCAGTACTTC; cdr3_aa: CAISDPGTSGYYEQYF
v_call: TRBV15; j_call: TRBJ1-5; clone_size: few; d_call: .; cdr3_nt: TGTGCCACCAGCGGTTCCTACAGGGACAGCAATCAGCCCCAGCATTTT; cdr3_aa: CATSGSYRDSNQPQHF
v_call: TRBV12-5; j_call: TRBJ1-4; clone_size: .; d_call: .; cdr3_nt: TGTGCTAGTGGTTTGACGGGCCCGAGGGGTGAAAAACTGTTTTTT; cdr3_aa: CASGLTGPRGEKLFF
v_call: TRBV7-3; j_call: TRBJ2-1; clone_size: .; d_call: .; cdr3_nt: TGTGCCAGCAGCCTTCGGCCCAATGAGCAGTTCTTC; cdr3_aa: CASSLRPNEQFF
v_call: TRBV2; j_call: TRBJ2-3; clone_size: .; d_call: TRBD2; cdr3_nt: TGTGCCAGCAGTGAAGAAGTCGCGACTAGCGGGAACACAGATACGCAGTATTTT; cdr3_aa: CASSEEVATSGNTDTQYF
v_call: TRBV6-6; j_call: TRBJ2-2; clone_size: .; d_call: TRBD2; cdr3_nt: TGTGCCAGCAGTTACTTTACTAGCGGTATGGCCGGGGAGCTGTTTTTT; cdr3_aa: CASSYFTSGMAGELFF
v_call: TRBV4-2; j_call: TRBJ2-3; clone_size: .; d_call: .; cdr3_nt: TGTGCCAGCAGTTCGAACGGCGAGGCTAGTGGGGCCATTAGCACAGATACGCAGTATTTT; cdr3_aa: CASSSNGEASGAISTDTQYF
v_call: TRBV5-6; j_call: TRBJ2-2; clone_size: .; d_call: .; cdr3_nt: TGTGCCAGCAGCTCCTACACCTCAGGCCACACCGGGGAGCTGTTTTTT; cdr3_aa: CASSSYTSGHTGELFF
v_call: TRBV6-4; j_call: TRBJ2-5; clone_size: .; d_call: .; cdr3_nt: TGTGCCAGCATAAGGTGGGACTGGGAGACCCAGTACTTC; cdr3_aa: CASIRWDWETQYF
v_call: TRBV18; j_call: TRBJ2-7; clone_size: .; d_call: TRBD1; cdr3_nt: TGTGCCAGCTCACCACCGAACCCCCAGGGGGCCTACGAGCAGTACTTC; cdr3_aa: CASSPPNPQGAYEQYF
v_call: TRBV6-5; j_call: TRBJ2-7; clone_size: .; d_call: .; cdr3_nt: TGTGCCAGCAGTTACGTTCCGGGGGGCTACGGGGAGCAGTACTTC; cdr3_aa: CASSYVPGGYGEQYF
v_call: TRBV4-1; j_call: TRBJ1-1; clone_size: few; d_call: TRBD1; cdr3_nt: TGCGCCAGCAGCCCTGACAGGGTATACACTGAAGCTTTCTTT; cdr3_aa: CASSPDRVYTEAFF
v_call: TRBV6-1; j_call: TRBJ1-4; clone_size: .; d_call: .; cdr3_nt: TGTGCCAGCAGTGAGGGGGGGGAGGCCTATAATGAAAAACTGTTTTTT; cdr3_aa: CASSEGGEAYNEKLFF
v_call: TRBV28; j_call: TRBJ2-2; clone_size: .; d_call: .; cdr3_nt: TGTGCCAGCAGTTTGGGAGTAACCACCGGGGAGCTGTTTTTT; cdr3_aa: CASSLGVTTGELFF
v_call: TRBV10-3; j_call: TRBJ1-2; clone_size: .; d_call: .; cdr3_nt: TGTGCCATCAGGGACCTCAGGGACTATGGCTACACCTTC; cdr3_aa: CAIRDLRDYGYTF
v_call: TRBV19; j_call: TRBJ1-2; clone_size: .; d_call: .; cdr3_nt: TGTGCCAGTATTGCCCACGGCTATGGCTACACCTTC; cdr3_aa: CASIAHGYGYTF
v_call: TRBV9; j_call: TRBJ2-7; clone_size: .; d_call: .; cdr3_nt: TGTGCCAGCAGCGCCTCGGACGAGAGCTCCTACGAGCAGTACTTC; cdr3_aa: CASSASDESSYEQYF
v_call: TRBV9; j_call: TRBJ2-6; clone_size: .; d_call: .; cdr3_nt: TGTGCCAGTCTCGGCTCTGGGGCCAACGTCCTGACTTTC; cdr3_aa: CASLGSGANVLTF
v_call: TRBV19; j_call: TRBJ1-1; clone_size: .; d_call: .; cdr3_nt: TGTGCCAGTAGTTTCTGGGGCCCCCGAGGCACTGAAGCTTTCTTT; cdr3_aa: CASSFWGPRGTEAFF
v_call: TRBV14; j_call: TRBJ1-1; clone_size: .; d_call: .; cdr3_nt: TGTGCCAGCAGCCAAGATCTGAACACTGAAGCTTTCTTT; cdr3_aa: CASSQDLNTEAFF
v_call: TRBV4-1; j_call: TRBJ2-1; clone_size: .; d_call: TRBD2; cdr3_nt: TGCGCCAGCAGCCAAGTCCGACTAGCGGGAACCAATGAGCAGTTCTTC; cdr3_aa: CASSQVRLAGTNEQFF
v_call: TRBV27; j_call: TRBJ1-2; clone_size: .; d_call: .; cdr3_nt: TGTGCCAGCAGTTGGGACTCGGAAACCTATGGCTACACCTTC; cdr3_aa: CASSWDSETYGYTF
v_call: TRBV28; j_call: TRBJ2-7; clone_size: .; d_call: TRBD2; cdr3_nt: TGTGCCAGCAGTCTGCGCGGACTAGCGGGAGGGCAAAGGTACTTC; cdr3_aa: CASSLRGLAGGQRYF
v_call: TRBV30; j_call: TRBJ1-5; clone_size: few; d_call: .; cdr3_nt: TGTGCCTGGAGTGAGGCGGCCAATCAGCCCCAGCATTTT; cdr3_aa: CAWSEAANQPQHF
v_call: TRBV9; j_call: TRBJ2-7; clone_size: once; d_call: .; cdr3_nt: TGTGCCAGCAGCGTAGTTAGGGCTAGCCGCAAGGAAAACGAGCAGTACTTC; cdr3_aa: CASSVVRASRKENEQYF
v_call: TRBV6-4; j_call: TRBJ2-3; clone_size: .; d_call: TRBD2; cdr3_nt: TGTGCCAGCAGTGTTCAAGCGGGAAGCACAGATACGCAGTATTTT; cdr3_aa: CASSVQAGSTDTQYF
v_call: TRBV28; j_call: TRBJ2-3; clone_size: .; d_call: .; cdr3_nt: TGTGCCAGCAGTGATGGGGATACGCAGTATTTT; cdr3_aa: CASSDGDTQYF
v_call: TRBV5-1; j_call: TRBJ2-7; clone_size: .; d_call: .; cdr3_nt: TGCGCCAGCAGCTTGGCTAGCGACTACGAGCAGTACTTC; cdr3_aa: CASSLASDYEQYF
v_call: TRBV6-6; j_call: TRBJ1-5; clone_size: .; d_call: .; cdr3_nt: TGTGCCAGCAGCCACCGGGGGGGCAATCAGCCCCAGCATTTT; cdr3_aa: CASSHRGGNQPQHF
v_call: TRBV9; j_call: TRBJ2-1; clone_size: .; d_call: TRBD2; cdr3_nt: TGTGCCAGCAGCGAGGACACTAGCGGGGACTACAATGAGCAGTTCTTC; cdr3_aa: CASSEDTSGDYNEQFF
v_call: TRBV29-1; j_call: TRBJ2-3; clone_size: .; d_call: TRBD1; cdr3_nt: TGCAGCGTTGAAGGGGGTCCGGGACAGCTCACAGATACGCAGTATTTT; cdr3_aa: CSVEGGPGQLTDTQYF
v_call: TRBV11-2; j_call: TRBJ2-7; clone_size: .; d_call: .; cdr3_nt: TGTGCCAGCAGCTTTACCAGGACCTACGAGCAGTACTTC; cdr3_aa: CASSFTRTYEQYF